The rows below give T cell receptor beta chains drawn from one sample of a study of T cell responses to AZD1222 COVID-19 vaccine. Libraries were prepared by immunoSEQ multiplex PCR; TCRdb keeps only in-frame clonotypes and omits some of them. The data hold about 180,000 clones, with over 85% observed a single time. The sample consisted of peripheral blood, taken 28 days after the second dose of the MenACWY control vaccine. The source is an adult who received the MenACWY meningococcal vaccine as a control. The CDR3 runs from the conserved cysteine through the conserved F or W. D genes are given only for firm matches. The listing skips clone size in some rows; elsewhere it reads once, few, many or a size class.

clone size,J gene,V gene,D gene,CDR3 length,CDR3 protein,CDR3 DNA
once,TRBJ1-1,TRBV5-5,-,15,CASSSRGGRNTEAFF,TGTGCCAGCAGCTCTCGGGGGGGTAGAAACACTGAAGCTTTCTTT
-,TRBJ1-3,TRBV19,TRBD1,16,CASSVDRDLSGNTIYF,TGTGCCAGTAGTGTCGACAGGGACCTCTCTGGAAACACCATATATTTT
few,TRBJ2-1,TRBV7-2,-,12,CASSLGVSEQFF,TGTGCCAGCAGCTTAGGGGTTTCTGAGCAGTTCTTC
-,TRBJ1-2,TRBV5-5,-,15,CASSLATGRNYGYTF,TGTGCCAGCAGCTTGGCCACAGGGAGGAACTATGGCTACACCTTC
-,TRBJ1-1,TRBV5-4,-,15,CAGGTSAGMNTEAFF,TGTGCCGGCGGGACATCGGCGGGGATGAACACTGAAGCTTTCTTT
-,TRBJ2-1,TRBV19,TRBD2,15,CASSISSGDYNEQFF,TGTGCCAGTAGTATATCTAGCGGAGATTACAATGAGCAGTTCTTC
-,TRBJ2-7,TRBV18,TRBD1,14,CASSRPGQEYEQYF,TGTGCCAGCTCACGTCCGGGACAGGAATACGAGCAGTACTTC
-,TRBJ1-1,TRBV7-8,-,14,CASSLPTENTEAFF,TGTGCCAGCAGCTTACCTACAGAAAACACTGAAGCTTTCTTT
-,TRBJ1-2,TRBV4-1,-,15,CASSQDISGRYGYTF,TGCGCCAGCAGCCAAGATATTTCGGGTCGCTATGGCTACACCTTC
-,TRBJ1-1,TRBV5-1,-,15,CASSLEGFAGTEAFF,TGCGCCAGCAGCTTGGAGGGGTTTGCGGGCACTGAAGCTTTCTTT
-,TRBJ1-6,TRBV12-5,TRBD1,15,CASGFLTGPNSPLHF,TGTGCTAGTGGTTTCCTGACAGGGCCAAATTCACCCCTCCACTTT
-,TRBJ2-5,TRBV7-9,TRBD2,14,CASSALAGKETQYF,TGTGCCAGCAGCGCACTAGCGGGGAAGGAGACCCAGTACTTC
-,TRBJ2-1,TRBV19,-,15,CASSIFSSSYNEQFF,TGTGCCAGTAGTATTTTTTCGAGTTCCTACAATGAGCAGTTCTTC
-,TRBJ2-7,TRBV13,TRBD1,16,CASSSFKRQGLDEQYF,TGTGCCAGCAGCTCCTTCAAAAGACAGGGGCTCGACGAGCAGTACTTC
-,TRBJ1-2,TRBV18,-,13,CASSPGRNYGYTF,TGTGCCAGCTCACCAGGCAGGAACTATGGCTACACCTTC
-,TRBJ1-5,TRBV6-5,-,14,CASTTGHSNQPQHF,TGTGCCAGCACAACGGGACATAGCAATCAGCCCCAGCATTTT
-,TRBJ1-6,TRBV27,TRBD1,16,CASSTEGGQRNSPLHF,TGTGCCAGCAGTACCGAAGGGGGACAGCGAAATTCACCCCTCCACTTT
-,TRBJ1-1,TRBV11-2,-,15,CASSLGYRSNTEAFF,TGTGCCAGCAGCTTAGGGTACAGGTCCAATACTGAAGCTTTCTTT
-,TRBJ1-1,TRBV28,TRBD1,14,CASSPMGQPRGAFF,TGTGCCAGCAGCCCTATGGGACAGCCCCGGGGAGCTTTCTTT
-,TRBJ1-1,TRBV11-2,-,14,CATMELGLQTEAFF,TGTGCCACAATGGAATTGGGGTTGCAAACTGAAGCTTTCTTT
once,TRBJ2-7,TRBV30,TRBD1,14,CAWRSRDRGYEQYF,TGTGCCTGGAGGTCCCGGGACAGGGGTTACGAGCAGTACTTC
-,TRBJ2-2,TRBV28,-,13,CASSRGGTGELFF,TGTGCCAGCAGTCGAGGGGGGACCGGGGAGCTGTTTTTT
-,TRBJ1-4,TRBV19,TRBD1,15,CASRRTGGTEEKLFF,TGTGCCAGTAGAAGAACAGGGGGAACGGAAGAAAAACTGTTTTTT
-,TRBJ2-6,TRBV10-3,TRBD1,18,CAISDPTGGFSRANVLTF,TGTGCCATCAGTGACCCGACAGGGGGCTTCTCTCGGGCCAACGTCCTGACTTTC
-,TRBJ2-6,TRBV24-1,-,16,CATSVGTGSGANVLTF,TGTGCCACCAGTGTCGGAACCGGCTCTGGGGCCAACGTCCTGACTTTC
-,TRBJ1-2,TRBV7-2,-,15,CASSLPNRVNYGYTF,TGTGCCAGCAGCTTACCCAACAGGGTTAACTATGGCTACACCTTC
-,TRBJ2-5,TRBV29-1,-,13,CSSGWGTEETQYF,TGCAGCTCAGGGTGGGGGACGGAAGAGACCCAGTACTTC
-,TRBJ1-1,TRBV11-3,TRBD1,14,CASSSATGGTEAFF,TGTGCCAGCAGCTCGGCAACAGGGGGCACTGAAGCTTTCTTT
-,TRBJ1-5,TRBV6-5,-,14,CASRGGGGNQPQHF,TGTGCCAGCAGGGGTGGGGGCGGCAATCAGCCCCAGCATTTT
-,TRBJ1-1,TRBV18,-,15,CASSPPTGMNTEAFF,TGTGCCAGCTCACCACCAACAGGCATGAACACTGAAGCTTTCTTT
-,TRBJ2-1,TRBV6-5,-,15,CASSLSSWGYNEQFF,TGTGCCAGCAGTCTCTCATCATGGGGCTACAATGAGCAGTTCTTC
-,TRBJ1-3,TRBV12-3/TRBV12-4,-,13,CASSGLAGNTIYF,TGTGCCAGCTCAGGGTTGGCTGGAAACACCATATATTTT
-,TRBJ2-1,TRBV5-1,-,15,CASSPAGSSYNEQFF,TGCGCCAGCAGCCCCGCGGGGAGCTCCTACAATGAGCAGTTCTTC
few,TRBJ2-5,TRBV25-1,-,17,CASSYGLSGKYQETQYF,TGTGCCAGCAGTTACGGGCTTTCTGGGAAGTACCAAGAGACCCAGTACTTC
-,TRBJ2-1,TRBV7-2,-,14,CASNPMAVNNEQFF,TGTGCCAGCAACCCAATGGCAGTCAACAATGAGCAGTTCTTC
-,TRBJ2-4,TRBV27,-,19,CASSSFRPDRRSGKNIQYF,TGTGCCAGCAGTTCATTCCGCCCTGACAGGAGGAGCGGCAAAAACATTCAGTACTTC
-,TRBJ1-2,TRBV19,TRBD1,13,CASTDRGPYGYTF,TGTGCCAGTACTGATAGGGGGCCATATGGCTACACCTTC
-,TRBJ1-4,TRBV6-5,-,15,CASAWGSLTNEKLFF,TGTGCCAGCGCTTGGGGGTCCCTTACTAATGAAAAACTGTTTTTT
-,TRBJ1-1,TRBV6-5,-,14,CASSYAQARTEAFF,TGTGCCAGCAGTTACGCACAGGCGCGGACTGAAGCTTTCTTT
-,TRBJ1-2,TRBV2,-,15,CASSEQATKDYGYTF,TGTGCCAGCAGTGAGCAGGCTACGAAGGACTATGGCTACACCTTC
-,TRBJ1-2,TRBV7-8,-,14,CASSLVGGHYGYTF,TGTGCCAGCAGCTTAGTCGGCGGTCACTATGGCTACACCTTC
-,TRBJ2-1,TRBV24-1,TRBD1,14,CATSGGQGAYEQFF,TGTGCCACCAGTGGAGGACAGGGGGCTTATGAGCAGTTCTTC
-,TRBJ2-1,TRBV6-5,-,16,CASSYRAEWAMDEQFF,TGTGCCAGCAGTTACAGGGCAGAATGGGCTATGGATGAGCAGTTCTTC
-,TRBJ2-7,TRBV30,TRBD1,16,CAWSLKTGGIPYEQYF,TGTGCCTGGAGTCTCAAAACAGGGGGCATTCCCTACGAGCAGTACTTC
-,TRBJ2-1,TRBV4-3,TRBD1,17,CASSQDRTGGPYNEQFF,TGCGCCAGCAGCCAAGATAGGACAGGGGGCCCCTACAATGAGCAGTTCTTC